The 8 T cell receptor beta chains presented below share a single source sample, sequenced in a study of T-cell reconstitution after alpha-beta-depleted transplantation in children. Unique molecular identifiers were incorporated when the TCRbeta library was constructed. MiXCR was run by TCRdb on the PCR reads, yielding one entry per CDR3 protein. The sample holds fewer than 700,000 distinct CDR3 sequences, 10% to 15% seen once. Sequences were derived from PBMCs, mostly from graft donor cells, sampled 360 days after TCRalphabeta/CD19-depleted stem cell transplant. Source of these receptors: a male patient younger than 18 who had a stem cell transplant for acute myeloid leukemia, so the T cells may come from the graft donor.

The rearrangement joins TRBV6-2 or TRBV6-3 to TRBJ1-1; D is undetermined. The CDR3 covers 14 residues. The V end was cut by 6 bases, the J end by 3 bases, with 14 bases between. Germline CDR1 is MNHEY and CDR2 is SVGEGT. CDR3 DNA sequence: TGTGCCAGCAGCAACACAGCCGTGGACACTGAAGCTTTCTTT. Amino acids: CASSNTAVDTEAFF.

V is TRBV12-3 or TRBV12-4 and J is TRBJ1-6; TRBD1 agrees at 10 bases. The CDR3 covers 14 residues. The junction had 7 bases not matched to a gene; V was cut back by 5 bases and J by 12 bases. This chain's CDR3 is CASSPRTGGIPLHF. The CDR3 region has the DNA TGTGCCAGCAGTCCCAGGACAGGGGGTATACCCCTCCACTTT.

This clonotype came up many times. The CDR3 DNA follows: TGTGCCAGCAGCTTAGGATGGGGCACAGATACGCAGTATTTT. This encodes CASSLGWGTDTQYF. This rearrangement joins TRBV7-8 to TRBJ2-3, with D uncertain. Trimming pared 1 base from V and 1 base from J, leaving 6 bases between. CDR1 is SGHVS and CDR2 is FQNEAQ in the germline V gene. The CDR3 covers 14 residues. Complete variable domain (other parts from reference TRBV7-8 and TRBJ2-3): GAGVSQSPRYKVAKRGQDVALRCDPISGHVSLFWYQQALGQGPEFLTYFQNEAQLDKSGLPSDRFFAERPEGSVSTLKIQRTQQEDSAVYLCASSLGWGTDTQYFGPGTRLTVL.

This clonotype was seen only a few times. V usage is TRBV4-2 and J usage is TRBJ2-7, with a weak D call TRBD2 (5 bases). CDR1 is LGHNA, CDR2 YNFKEQ, per germline. The CDR3 is made up of 14 amino acids. Trimming took 4 bases from V and 5 from J, leaving 15 bases between them. The CDR3 DNA reads as TGTGCCAGCAGCCGAGGGTTACTGGGGAACGAGCAGTACTTC. Residues: CASSRGLLGNEQYF.

This clonotype was observed a few times. The rearrangement links TRBV3-1 to TRBJ2-7, with 7 positions matching TRBD2. The CDR3 sequence is 16 residues long. Per the germline V gene, CDR1 is LGHDT and CDR2 is YNNKEL (reference sequence). V was clipped by 4 bases and J by 5 bases; unmatched bases: 14. The CDR3 is CASSRAPGAGVNEQYF. CDR3 nucleotide sequence: TGTGCCAGCAGCCGGGCCCCCGGGGCGGGAGTAAACGAGCAGTACTTC.

The chain employs TRBV20-1 and TRBJ2-4; TRBD2 agrees at 11 bases. The length of the CDR3 is 13 residues. Germline lookup yields CDR1 DFQATT and CDR2 SNEGSKA (reference sequence). The V and J ends lost 6 bases and 8 bases, in that order; junction bases with no gene match: 6. The CDR3 region is CSAMTSGVYIQYF. CDR3 DNA sequence: TGCAGTGCGATGACTAGCGGGGTGTACATTCAGTACTTC.

This clonotype was seen ten or more times. V usage is TRBV12-3 or TRBV12-4 and J usage is TRBJ2-2, with D maybe TRBD2 (5 bases). The CDR3 spans 13 residues. Trimming took 5 bases from V and 6 from J, leaving 10 bases between them. CDR3 amino acids: CASSAEGSGELFF. The CDR3 coding sequence is TGTGCCAGCAGTGCAGAGGGATCCGGGGAGCTGTTTTTT.

This clonotype was recorded many times. The chain couples TRBV9 to TRBJ2-2; D is uncertain. V was trimmed by 0 bases and J by 5 bases, leaving 14 bases between them. The germline V gene encodes CDR1 SGDLS and CDR2 YYNGEE. The CDR3 runs to 16 residues. The CDR3 sequence: CASSVAAVTLTGELFF. CDR3 nucleotides: TGTGCCAGCAGCGTAGCGGCAGTCACCCTTACCGGGGAGCTGTTTTTT.